These 7 T cell receptor beta chains originate from one sample sequenced in a study of shared clonotypes between healthy human individuals. This table comes from immunoSEQ multiplex PCR, and its TCRdb copy is limited to in-frame clones, with some not included. The sample has some 2.1 million clones; 90% to 95% are singletons. Sequencing input: naive CD4+ T cells sorted from blood. Stated subset: CD45RA+ positively selected. These receptor sequences come from a man aged 18 to 30 in good health.

For this clone: Within the sample, other DNA sequences also encode this same CDR3. This chain uses TRBV28 with TRBJ1-2; D is unresolved. Germline CDR1 reads MDHEN; CDR2 reads SYDVKM. The CDR3 covers 12 residues. Trimming removed 4 bases at V and 4 bases at J, with 7 bases between. CDR3 amino acids: CASSSGSYGYTF. CDR3 in DNA: TGTGCCAGCAGTTCCGGGTCCTATGGCTACACCTTC.

J is TRBJ1-5 and V is TRBV19; 10 bases align to TRBD1. Germline V lookup: CDR1 LNHDA, CDR2 SQIVND (reference sequence). The CDR3 is 14 amino acids. The ends lost 5 bases at V and 4 bases at J; junction bases unmatched: 2. In nucleotides, the CDR3 is TGTGCCAGTAGTCGGGACAGGGGAAATCAGCCCCAGCATTTT. Its translation: CASSRDRGNQPQHF.

Note on this clone: The same CDR3 arises from other DNA sequences in this sample as well. The chain uses TRBV5-1 and TRBJ2-7; D is unclear. V was shortened by 2 bases and J by 5 bases, with 5 bases between the two germline ends. The CDR3 runs to 11 residues. In germline, CDR1 is SGHRS, CDR2 YFSETQ. DNA for the CDR3: TGCGCCAGCAGCTTAGAAGACGAGCAGTACTTC. As protein: CASSLEDEQYF.

This sequence joins TRBV5-1 and TRBJ1-1, with a tentative D call TRBD1 (6 bases). CDR3 size: 14 residues. Trimming removed 4 bases from V and 1 base from J, with 11 bases in between. Germline V gene sequence: CDR1 SGHRS, CDR2 YFSETQ. CDR3 protein: CASSSEGENTEAFF. As DNA, the CDR3 is TGCGCCAGCAGCAGCGAGGGGGAGAACACTGAAGCTTTCTTT.

V gene TRBV5-8 combines with J gene TRBJ2-1, with 8 positions matching TRBD2. This CDR3 region has 17 residues. With V trimmed by 6 bases and J by 0 bases, 11 bases remained unmatched. CDR1 and CDR2 from the germline V gene are SGHTS and YDEGEE. CDR3 DNA: TGTGCCAGCAAGGGTGGAGCGGGAGAGGGCTCCTACAATGAGCAGTTCTTC. Protein product: CASKGGAGEGSYNEQFF. Full variable domain (remainder filled in from reference TRBV5-8 and TRBJ2-1): EAGVTQSPTHLIKTRGQQATLRCSPISGHTSVYWYQQALGLGLQFLLWYDEGEERNRGNFPPRFSGRQFPNYSSELNVNALELEDSALYLCASKGGAGEGSYNEQFFGPGTRLTVL.

The rearrangement joins TRBV2 to TRBJ2-7, with D perhaps matching TRBD1 (7 bases). V was shortened by 5 bases and J by 10 bases, with 21 bases between the two germline ends. Germline CDR1 and CDR2: SNHLY and FYNNEI. The CDR3 consists of 14 residues. For the CDR3, the DNA is TGTGCCAGCAGTCCAGGGGGACCGACTAGTGGACAGTACTTC. Amino acids: CASSPGGPTSGQYF.

The chain links TRBV5-6 to TRBJ1-5; 10 bases are a match to TRBD1. This CDR3 has 16 amino acids. The V segment lost 3 bases and the J segment 3 bases; nucleotides outside the gene matches: 6. Germline CDR1 and CDR2: SGHDT and YYEEEE. CDR3 in DNA: TGTGCCAGCAGCTCACTGGACAGGGGGGACAATCAGCCCCAGCATTTT. Protein sequence: CASSSLDRGDNQPQHF. Based on the CDR3 plus reference TRBV5-6 and TRBJ1-5, the full variable domain is DAGVTQSPTHLIKTRGQQVTLRCSPKSGHDTVSWYQQALGQGPQFIFQYYEEEERQRGNFPDRFSGHQFPNYSSELNVNALLLGDSALYLCASSSLDRGDNQPQHFGDGTRLSIL.